This T cell receptor (beta chain) was profiled in a study of T-cell reconstitution after alpha-beta-depleted transplantation in children. Study observations and caveats: Alpha-beta T cells about two months after transplant reportedly derived from several hundred expanded graft clones.

Preparing the TCRbeta library involved the use of unique molecular identifiers. TCRdb used MiXCR to reprocess the PCR reads, holding one entry per CDR3 protein. The data show hundreds of thousands of distinct CDR3 sequences, over 10% seen once. As concerns this clonotype: Its antigen is as yet unknown.

Trimming stripped 10 bases from V and 4 bases from J, with 14 bases between. The CDR3 is 12 residues long. Germline lookup yields CDR1 MDHEN and CDR2 SYDVKM. The sample here was PBMCs, mostly from graft donor cells, taken 360 days after TCRalphabeta/CD19-depleted stem cell transplant. The TCR was taken from a male patient aged 10-17 years who had a stem cell transplant for acute myeloid leukemia, so the T cells may come from the graft donor. This chain links TRBV28 with TRBJ2-7; perhaps TRBD2 as D (6 bases). The CDR3 sequence is CATSPRGYEQYF. The CDR3, as DNA: TGTGCCACCTCTCCCCGGGGGTACGAGCAGTACTTC.